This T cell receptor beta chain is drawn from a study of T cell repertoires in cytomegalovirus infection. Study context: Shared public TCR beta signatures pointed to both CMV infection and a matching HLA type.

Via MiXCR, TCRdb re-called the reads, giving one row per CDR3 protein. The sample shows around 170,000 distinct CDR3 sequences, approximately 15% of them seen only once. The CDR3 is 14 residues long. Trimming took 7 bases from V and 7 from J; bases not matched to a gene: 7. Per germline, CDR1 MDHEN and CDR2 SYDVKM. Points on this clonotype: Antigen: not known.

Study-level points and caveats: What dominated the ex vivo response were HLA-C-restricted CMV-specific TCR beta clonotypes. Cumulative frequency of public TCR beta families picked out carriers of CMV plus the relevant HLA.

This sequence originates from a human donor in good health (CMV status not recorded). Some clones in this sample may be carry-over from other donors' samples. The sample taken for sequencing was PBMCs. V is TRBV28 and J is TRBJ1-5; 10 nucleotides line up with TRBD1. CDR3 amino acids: CASIRQGAEQPQHF. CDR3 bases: TGTGCCAGCATCAGACAGGGGGCGGAACAGCCCCAGCATTTT.